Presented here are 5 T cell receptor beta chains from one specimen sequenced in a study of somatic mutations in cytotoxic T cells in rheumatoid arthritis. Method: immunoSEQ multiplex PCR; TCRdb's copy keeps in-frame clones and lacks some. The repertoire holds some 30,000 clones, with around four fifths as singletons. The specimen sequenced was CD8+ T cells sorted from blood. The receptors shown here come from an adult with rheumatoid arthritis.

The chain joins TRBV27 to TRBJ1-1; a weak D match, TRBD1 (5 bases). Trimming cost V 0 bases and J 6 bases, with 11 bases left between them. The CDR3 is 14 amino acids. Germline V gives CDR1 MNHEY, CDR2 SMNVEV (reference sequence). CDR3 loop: CASSLSGQGPEAFF. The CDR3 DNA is TGTGCCAGCAGTTTATCCGGGCAGGGCCCTGAAGCTTTCTTT.

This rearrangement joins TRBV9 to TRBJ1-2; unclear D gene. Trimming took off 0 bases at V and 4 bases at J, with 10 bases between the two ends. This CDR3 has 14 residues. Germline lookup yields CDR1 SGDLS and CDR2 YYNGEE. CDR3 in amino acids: CASSVALQSYGYTF. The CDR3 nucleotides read TGTGCCAGCAGCGTAGCCCTACAGAGCTATGGCTACACCTTC.

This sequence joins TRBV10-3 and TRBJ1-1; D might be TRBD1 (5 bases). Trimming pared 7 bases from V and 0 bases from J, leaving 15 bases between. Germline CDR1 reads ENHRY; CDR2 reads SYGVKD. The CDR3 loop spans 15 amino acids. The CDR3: CAITPHGGLNTEAFF. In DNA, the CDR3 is TGTGCCATCACACCTCATGGGGGGTTGAACACTGAAGCTTTCTTT.

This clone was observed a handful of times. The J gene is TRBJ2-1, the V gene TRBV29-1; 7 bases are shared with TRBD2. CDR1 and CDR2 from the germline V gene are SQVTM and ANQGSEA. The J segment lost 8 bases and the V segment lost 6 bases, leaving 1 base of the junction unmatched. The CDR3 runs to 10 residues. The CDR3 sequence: CSVGGDEQFF. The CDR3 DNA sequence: TGCAGCGTGGGAGGGGATGAGCAGTTCTTC.

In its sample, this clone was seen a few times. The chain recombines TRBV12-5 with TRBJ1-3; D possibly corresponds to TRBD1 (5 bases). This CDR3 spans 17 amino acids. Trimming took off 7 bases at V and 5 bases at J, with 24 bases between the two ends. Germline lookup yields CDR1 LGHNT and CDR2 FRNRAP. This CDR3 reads CASAPRTGLPSRNTIYF. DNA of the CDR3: TGTGCTAGTGCCCCCCGAACGGGACTTCCGTCGAGAAACACCATATATTTT.